This T cell receptor beta chain appears in the sequencing data of a study of shared clonotypes between healthy human individuals. Study conclusions and caveats: Inspection by rarefaction showed sorted-subset sequencing to be incomplete despite large depth.

The V gene's germline CDR1 is SGHVS and CDR2 FQNEAQ. V lost 5 bases and J 2 bases, leaving 16 bases between the germline ends. The CDR3 has 16 amino acids. Using immunoSEQ multiplex PCR, the repertoire was profiled, and TCRdb retains in-frame clones only, with some absent. The table includes about 1,800,000 clones, about 95% detected once. Of note for this clone: What it binds is unknown.

Selected positively for CCR7 and CD45RO-negative, naive CD8 cells excluded terminally differentiated effector memory CD45RA+ cells. Within Nashville, Tennessee resided all donors, each a Caucasian adult. This chain connects TRBV7-8 to TRBJ2-1; either TRBD1 or TRBD2 may fit D (6 bases each). Material: naive CD8+ T cells sorted from blood. This sequence was found in a man younger than 30 in good health. CDR3 DNA: TGTGCCAGCAGCCTTCCAGGGGAGGATCCCTACAATGAGCAGTTCTTC. Its translation is CASSLPGEDPYNEQFF.